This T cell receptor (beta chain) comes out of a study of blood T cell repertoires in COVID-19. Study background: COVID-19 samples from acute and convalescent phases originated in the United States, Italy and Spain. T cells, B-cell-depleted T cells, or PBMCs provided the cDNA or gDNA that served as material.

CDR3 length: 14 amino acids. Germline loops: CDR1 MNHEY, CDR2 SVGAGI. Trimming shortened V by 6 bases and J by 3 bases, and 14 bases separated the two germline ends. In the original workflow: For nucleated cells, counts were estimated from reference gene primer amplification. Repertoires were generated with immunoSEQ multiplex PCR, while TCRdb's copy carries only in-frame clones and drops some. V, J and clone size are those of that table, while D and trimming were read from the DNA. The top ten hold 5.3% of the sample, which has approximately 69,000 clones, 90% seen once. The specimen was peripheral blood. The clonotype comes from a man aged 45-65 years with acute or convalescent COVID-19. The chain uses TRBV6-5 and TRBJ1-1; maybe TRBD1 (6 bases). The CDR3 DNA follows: TGTGCCAGCAGCCATAACAGGGCTGACACTGAAGCTTTCTTT. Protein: CASSHNRADTEAFF.